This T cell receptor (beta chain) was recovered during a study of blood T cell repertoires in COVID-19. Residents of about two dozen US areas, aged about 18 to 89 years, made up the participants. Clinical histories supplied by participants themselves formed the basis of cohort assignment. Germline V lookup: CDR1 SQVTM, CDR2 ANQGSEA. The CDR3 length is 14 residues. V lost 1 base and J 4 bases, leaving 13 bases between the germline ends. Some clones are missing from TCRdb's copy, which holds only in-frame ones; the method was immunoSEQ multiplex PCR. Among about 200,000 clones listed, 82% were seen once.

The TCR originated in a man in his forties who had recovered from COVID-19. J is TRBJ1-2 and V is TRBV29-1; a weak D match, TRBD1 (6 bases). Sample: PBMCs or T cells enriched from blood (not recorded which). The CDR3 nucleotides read TGCAGCGTTGAAGGGGGCAGGGGCGGCTATGGCTACACCTTC. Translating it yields CSVEGGRGGYGYTF.